This TCR beta chain was retrieved from a study of Graves' ophthalmopathy and Graves' hyperthyroidism. Amplification of the TCR beta CDR3 regions used RNA transcripts (as template). First-round RT-PCR employed HTBI primers, with a second-round multiplex PCR after it. TCRdb ran MiXCR on the multiplex PCR reads and lists one entry per CDR3 protein. The data contain about half a million distinct CDR3 sequences, 13% to 15% of them singletons. This clonotype was counted ten times or more. Its antigen is undetermined. General study results and limits: Blood also contained most of the expanded thyroid clonotypes above 0.001 frequency.

Germline values: CDR1 SGHTA, CDR2 FQGNSA. Deletions cut 4 bases from V and 3 bases from J, with 10 bases between. The CDR3 totals 13 residues. The chain is built from TRBV7-2 and TRBJ2-7; D unresolved. The sample was blood. The receptor's source is a woman in her 30s with Graves' ophthalmopathy. The chain's CDR3 is CASSSMSHYEQYF. The CDR3 nucleotides are TGTGCCAGCAGCTCTATGTCCCACTACGAGCAGTACTTC.